The T cell receptor beta chain under discussion was sequenced for a study of CD8+CD57+ T cells in acquired aplastic anemia. In the study overall: The average for DNA from sorted CD4+ and CD8+ cells was roughly 3 ug.

Points from the study as a whole: Shared by patients and controls, 25 to 30 CD8+ CDR3s were abundant in patients.

CDR1 and CDR2 from the germline V gene are MGHDK and SYGVNS. With V trimmed by 6 bases and J by 3 bases, 3 bases remained unmatched. This CDR3 spans 14 amino acids. Individuals selected for sequencing had exhibited CD8+CD57+ cell expansion on flow cytometry. Each patient carried a diagnosis of severe acquired aplastic anemia. Blood was sampled before the patients had received any therapy. A remark on this clonotype: Its matching antigen is unknown.

TCR beta VDJ combinations and CDR3 sequences were profiled from genomic DNA. Each CDR3 protein is one row after TCRdb ran MiXCR on the reads. The data show about 180,000 distinct CDR3 sequences, 50% to 65% seen once. The TCR comes from a human donor with aplastic anemia. This sequence joins TRBV25-1 and TRBJ2-1; 9 nucleotides line up with TRBD1. The sequenced sample consisted of sorted CD4+, CD8+, or CD8+CD57+ T cells (not recorded which) from PBMCs. CDR3 DNA sequence: TGTGCCAGCAGGGGGACAGGGTTCTACAATGAGCAGTTCTTC. Amino acid sequence: CASRGTGFYNEQFF.